What follows describes a single TCR beta chain. This record belongs to a study of human T cells and chemical hapten exposure. Noted time point: patch test 3, about 24 weeks after DPC sensitization. The treatment here: therapeutic diphenylcyclopropenone sensitization with weekly scalp DPC. TCRdb used MiXCR to reprocess the RACE reads, holding one entry per CDR3 protein. This sample yields roughly 84,000 distinct CDR3 sequences, of which roughly 10% are seen a single time; approximately 3.5% belongs to the top ten. The germline V gene encodes CDR1 MNHEY and CDR2 SMNVEV (reference sequence). Trimming stripped 5 bases from V and 2 bases from J, with 19 bases between. This CDR3 region has 16 residues.

The TCR comes from a woman aged 45-65 years with alopecia areata. Some clones in this sample may be carry-over from other donors' samples. The sample here was whole blood, taken in connection with sensitization to the hapten diphenylcyclopropenone (DPC). This chain joins TRBV27 and TRBJ2-7; no clear D. The CDR3 DNA reads TGTGCCAGCAGTCGCTTAGCCAACTACAGTCCCTACGAGCAGTACTTC. Its translation: CASSRLANYSPYEQYF.